Detailed here is one T cell receptor beta chain. The antigen remains undetermined. Germline V CDR1 and CDR2: SGHTA, FQGNSA. This CDR3 contains 15 residues. Trimming took 0 bases from V and 7 from J; bases not matched to a gene: 3. The data are from a study of identical twins. Study-wide results and caveats: With monozygotic twins, out-of-frame TCR alpha sharing exceeded what models estimated. Conclusions were based on cross-sectional statistical analysis, without following the same donors. Fewer insertions characterized abundant cord blood beta clonotypes, whereas memory repertoires showed none.

With template switching, a universal primer site was added, and the cDNA carried unique molecular identifiers. Using its own MiXCR run on the 5' RACE reads, TCRdb lists one record per CDR3 protein. The sample holds fewer than 250,000 distinct CDR3 sequences; 5.5% to 7% are singletons and the top ten take roughly 3.9%. The sample was also linked to a second study, of yellow fever vaccine responses in identical twins.

This TCR was recovered from a woman between 18 and 30 years old in good health. Sequencing was carried out using memory (CD45RO+) T cells sorted from blood. The J gene is TRBJ1-6, the V gene TRBV7-2, with 7 bases lining up with TRBD1. CDR3 sequence: CASSLALGGNSPLHF. In DNA form, the CDR3 reads TGTGCCAGCAGCTTAGCCCTAGGGGGCAATTCACCCCTCCACTTT.